This T cell receptor beta chain appears in the sequencing data of a study of T cell changes during pregnancy in multiple sclerosis. Generated by immunoSEQ multiplex PCR, the TCRdb table keeps only in-frame clones and is missing some. This table holds under 50,000 clones, roughly 90% found once. CDR1 is MNHEY, CDR2 SMNVEV, per germline (reference sequence). The CDR3 is 15 amino acids. V gave up 2 bases and J gave up 4 bases, with 15 bases separating them. The chain joins TRBV27 to TRBJ2-7; D gene unclear. The sequencing used peripheral blood, collected in the first trimester of pregnancy. This TCR was sampled from a female donor in good health, enrolled as a control in a pregnancy study. The CDR3, as DNA: TGTGCCAGCAGTTTAAACCCCCCCGACTTATACGAGCAGTACTTC. The encoded protein is CASSLNPPDLYEQYF.